The clone carrying this T cell receptor (beta chain) occurred once. Germline V lookup: CDR1 DFQATT, CDR2 SNEGSKA (reference sequence). The length of the CDR3 is 11 residues. Deletions cut 2 bases from V and 3 bases from J, with 5 bases between. This sample stems from a study of CD8 T cells in Susac syndrome. Random hexamers served to reverse transcribe roughly 0.45 to 1 ug RNA. TCRdb reanalysed the immunoSEQ multiplex PCR reads using MiXCR and keeps one entry per CDR3 protein. The repertoire consists of about 57,000 distinct CDR3 sequences, with about 92% occurring once and the leading ten covering 0.4% to 0.55%.

This sequence was found in a human donor with multiple sclerosis. V usage is TRBV20-1 and J usage is TRBJ2-7; D remains ambiguous. The sample comprised CD8+ T cells from PBMCs. CDR3 nucleotides: TGCAGTGCTAGAAGCGACTACGAGCAGTACTTC. Translating gives CSARSDYEQYF.